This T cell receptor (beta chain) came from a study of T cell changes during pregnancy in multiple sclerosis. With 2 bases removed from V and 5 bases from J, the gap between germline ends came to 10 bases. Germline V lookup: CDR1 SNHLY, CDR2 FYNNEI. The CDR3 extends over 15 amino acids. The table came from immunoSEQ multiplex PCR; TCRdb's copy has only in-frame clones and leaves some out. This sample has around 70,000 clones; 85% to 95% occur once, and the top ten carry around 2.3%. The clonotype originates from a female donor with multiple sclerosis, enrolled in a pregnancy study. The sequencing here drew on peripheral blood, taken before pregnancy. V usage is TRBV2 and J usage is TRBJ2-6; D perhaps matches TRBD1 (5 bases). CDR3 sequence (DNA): TGTGCCAGCAGTGAACAGGGTTTTTGGGCCAACGTCCTGACTTTC. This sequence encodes CASSEQGFWANVLTF.